The 26 T cell receptor beta chains given below trace back to one sample, sequenced in a study of technical replicates of blood from a few donors. Sequenced by immunoSEQ multiplex PCR; TCRdb stores in-frame clones only, minus some. The sample has tens of thousands of clones, around 90% seen once. Sequencing was carried out using T cells isolated from PBMCs. The receptors here all came from a human donor in good health.

The rearrangement joins TRBV7-8 to TRBJ2-7; 8 positions agree with TRBD2. The CDR3 spans 15 residues. CDR1 is SGHVS, CDR2 FQNEAQ, per germline. Unmatched junction bases numbered 10, after V lost 6 bases and J lost 3 bases. This CDR3 reads CASRSSGSSNYEQYF. The DNA of the CDR3 is TGTGCCAGCAGGTCCAGCGGGAGTAGTAACTACGAGCAGTACTTC.

This chain joins TRBV10-1 and TRBJ2-7; TRBD2 matches 9 bases. The trim removed 6 bases at V and 5 bases at J, leaving 14 bases unmatched. CDR3 length equals 16 residues. Germline lookup yields CDR1 WNHNN and CDR2 SYGVQD (reference sequence). CDR3 residues: CASSDSPAGGPDEQYF. CDR3 DNA: TGCGCCAGCAGCGATTCCCCGGCGGGAGGGCCGGACGAGCAGTACTTC.

The chain uses TRBV25-1 and TRBJ1-2; 9 bases are shared with TRBD1. The J segment lost 7 bases and the V segment lost 1 base, leaving 10 bases of the junction unmatched. The CDR3 runs 16 residues. The V gene's germline CDR1 is MGHDK and CDR2 SYGVNS. This CDR3 reads CASSESVSDRGFGYTF. The CDR3 DNA reads TGTGCCAGCAGTGAATCCGTCTCGGACAGGGGATTTGGCTACACCTTC.

The chain couples TRBV9 to TRBJ2-3, with a weak D call TRBD2 (6 bases). V lost 1 base and J lost 2, with 14 bases in between. Germline values: CDR1 SGDLS, CDR2 YYNGEE. This CDR3 has 16 residues. CDR3 amino acids: CASSVTGGTYTDTQYF. CDR3 nucleotides: TGTGCCAGCAGCGTAACCGGGGGTACCTACACAGATACGCAGTATTTT.

The chain employs TRBV10-3 and TRBJ2-7, with 9 bases matching TRBD1. Trimming at V came to 2 bases and at J to 6 bases, leaving 5 bases not matched to a gene. The CDR3 loop spans 14 amino acids. CDR1 and CDR2 from the germline V gene are ENHRY and SYGVKD. CDR3 sequence reads: CAISEGTGMVEQYF. The CDR3 nucleotides read TGTGCCATCAGTGAGGGGACAGGGATGGTCGAGCAGTACTTC.

The chain carries TRBV10-3 and TRBJ2-3; 9 positions match TRBD1. V lost 10 bases and J lost 4; bases outside the gene matches: 6. The CDR3 sequence is 13 residues long. Germline V lookup: CDR1 ENHRY, CDR2 SYGVKD. CDR3 nucleotides: TGTGCCACCTGGGACAGGGAGCCAGATACGCAGTATTTT. This codes for CATWDREPDTQYF.

The rearrangement joins TRBV12-5 to TRBJ2-2; 9 bases match TRBD1. V shed 5 bases, J shed 4 bases, and the junction held 8 bases outside the gene matches. The CDR3 extends over 16 amino acids. Germline V CDR1 and CDR2: LGHNT, FRNRAP. The CDR3 protein is CASGPPGQGTTGELFF. DNA for the CDR3: TGTGCTAGTGGTCCTCCGGGACAGGGCACCACCGGGGAGCTGTTTTTT.

The chain combines TRBV7-2 with TRBJ2-3; possible D gene TRBD1, 5 bases. Germline loops: CDR1 SGHTA, CDR2 FQGNSA. The CDR3 length is 16 residues. Trimming shortened V by 3 bases and J by 0 bases, and 13 bases separated the two germline ends. The DNA of the CDR3 is TGTGCCAGCAGCTTTCGGACGACAGCTAGCACAGATACGCAGTATTTT. Translation gives CASSFRTTASTDTQYF.

The rearrangement uses TRBV28 and TRBJ1-2; D gene uncertain. The CDR3 covers 15 residues. Germline values: CDR1 MDHEN, CDR2 SYDVKM. The V gene lost 0 bases and the J gene lost 4 bases, with 12 bases spanning the gap. CDR3 nucleotide sequence: TGTGCCAGCAGTTTATGGAACTCCAATTTCTATGGCTACACCTTC. Translating gives CASSLWNSNFYGYTF.

The genes are TRBV11-3 and TRBJ2-1; TRBD2 aligns across 10 bases. The CDR3 sequence is 16 residues long. Unmatched junction bases numbered 12, after V lost 5 bases and J lost 8 bases. In germline, CDR1 is SGHNT, CDR2 YENEEA. The CDR3 nucleotides are TGTGCCAGCAGCCTATCGTCTAGCGGGAGAGTACATGAGCAGTTCTTC. Translation gives CASSLSSSGRVHEQFF.

V is TRBV30 and J is TRBJ1-5; TRBD1 matches 8 bases. CDR1 is GTSNPN and CDR2 is SVGIG in the germline V gene (reference sequence). This CDR3 is built from 15 residues. With 8 bases clipped from V and 6 bases from J, the junction kept 15 bases outside the gene matches. CDR3 DNA: TGTGCCCTGGATCCGCCAGGGGGCTTAGGTCAGCCCCAGCATTTT. This translates into CALDPPGGLGQPQHF. Combining the CDR3 with reference TRBV30 and TRBJ1-5 gives the whole variable domain SQTIHQWPATLVQPVGSPLSLECTVEGTSNPNLYWYRQAAGRGLQLLFYSVGIGQISSEVPQNLSASRPQDRQFILSSKKLLLSDSGFYLCALDPPGGLGQPQHFGDGTRLSIL.

The chain recombines TRBV20-1 with TRBJ1-1; no reliable D call. Germline loops: CDR1 DFQATT, CDR2 SNEGSKA (reference sequence). CDR3 length equals 11 residues. Trimming removed 3 bases from V and 8 bases from J, with 10 bases in between. The DNA for the CDR3 is TGCAGTGCTAGGGATCGGAGGGAAGCTTTCTTT. It yields the protein CSARDRREAFF.

The chain couples TRBV4-3 to TRBJ2-7; 9 bases align to TRBD1. Trimming took 0 bases from V and 3 from J; bases not matched to a gene: 3. Germline V gene sequence: CDR1 LGHNA, CDR2 YSLEER. The CDR3 is 15 residues long. The CDR3 DNA reads as TGCGCCAGCAGCCAAGAGTCGGACAGGGGCTACGAGCAGTACTTC. As protein: CASSQESDRGYEQYF.

This chain links TRBV6-1 with TRBJ2-3; 11 bases are a match to TRBD2. V was clipped by 2 bases and J by 4 bases; unmatched bases: 5. CDR1 is MNHNS and CDR2 is SASEGT in the germline V gene. The CDR3 loop spans 16 amino acids. The CDR3 DNA reads as TGTGCCAGCAGTGAAACTCTAGCGGGAGGTTCAGATACGCAGTATTTT. Amino acids: CASSETLAGGSDTQYF.

The chain uses TRBV30 and TRBJ2-5, with D perhaps matching TRBD2 (5 bases). The CDR3 is made up of 15 amino acids. CDR1 and CDR2 (germline): GTSNPN, SVGIG (reference sequence). Trimming pared 2 bases from V and 7 bases from J, leaving 20 bases between. For the CDR3, the DNA is TGTGCCTGGAGTTCCTTATCGCCAGGTGGAGGGACCCAGTACTTC. Protein sequence: CAWSSLSPGGGTQYF.

In its sample, this clone was seen once. This chain joins TRBV4-1 and TRBJ1-5; D gene uncertain. V was cut by 4 bases and J by 7 bases, with 11 bases left in between. Per the germline V gene, CDR1 is MGHRA and CDR2 is YSYEKL. The CDR3 is 13 residues long. The CDR3 spells CASSLGGSQPQHF. DNA of the CDR3: TGCGCCAGCAGCCTGGGAGGGAGCCAGCCCCAGCATTTT.

The V gene is TRBV4-3, the J gene TRBJ2-1; 9 bases are shared with TRBD2. Germline trimming cut 0 bases from V and 0 bases from J; bases unmatched to any gene: 9. In germline, CDR1 is LGHNA, CDR2 YSLEER. CDR3 length: 19 residues. The DNA for the CDR3 is TGCGCCAGCAGCCAAGAGGTCGCGGGAGGGTCCTACTCCTACAATGAGCAGTTCTTC. It yields the protein CASSQEVAGGSYSYNEQFF.

This clone was seen just once. V usage is TRBV15 and J usage is TRBJ2-2; D gene ambiguous. The CDR3 has 17 residues. With 0 bases removed from V and 1 base from J, the gap between germline ends came to 12 bases. CDR1 and CDR2 from the germline V gene are LNHNV and YYDKDF (reference sequence). CDR3 sequence (DNA): TGTGCCACCAGCAGAGATCATTACAGCCAGAACACCGGGGAGCTGTTTTTT. Translation: CATSRDHYSQNTGELFF.

The chain combines TRBV27 with TRBJ1-5; D unclear. Germline values: CDR1 MNHEY, CDR2 SMNVEV (reference sequence). The CDR3 length is 14 residues. The ends were cut back, 2 bases at V and 2 bases at J, with 7 bases in the middle. The CDR3 loop reads CASSLGQGNQPQHF. The CDR3 DNA is TGTGCCAGCAGTTTAGGGCAGGGCAATCAGCCCCAGCATTTT.

The DNA for the CDR3 is TGTGCCACCCGGAGGCGGGAGCAAGAGACCCAGTACTTC. Translated, it gives CATRRREQETQYF. The J gene is TRBJ2-5, the V gene TRBV6-5; 7 nucleotides agree with TRBD2. CDR1 and CDR2 from the germline V gene are MNHEY and SVGAGI. The CDR3 covers 13 residues. V shed 10 bases, J shed 2 bases, and the junction held 7 bases outside the gene matches.

This clone was counted a few times. The DNA for the CDR3 is TGTGCCACCCGGGACAGACGCTATGGCTACACCTTC. Encoded protein: CATRDRRYGYTF. This chain uses TRBV6-1 with TRBJ1-2, with 7 bases lining up with TRBD1. Germline V gene sequence: CDR1 MNHNS, CDR2 SASEGT. This CDR3 has 12 residues. With 10 bases clipped from V and 4 bases from J, the junction kept 6 bases outside the gene matches.

The rearrangement uses TRBV11-3 and TRBJ2-2; 8 bases agree with TRBD1. The germline gives CDR1 SGHNT, CDR2 YENEEA. The CDR3 runs 15 residues. With 4 bases clipped from V and 7 bases from J, the junction kept 8 bases outside the gene matches. The CDR3 coding sequence is TGTGCCAGCAGCTCCACAGGGGGGAATTACGGGGAGCTGTTTTTT. As protein: CASSSTGGNYGELFF.

The CDR3 DNA sequence: TGTGCCAGCAGCTTCCTTACAGGGAGCACAGATACGCAGTATTTT. Its translation: CASSFLTGSTDTQYF. The gene calls are TRBV7-3 and TRBJ2-3, with D maybe TRBD1 (6 bases). The CDR3 covers 15 residues. Deletions cut 3 bases from V and 0 bases from J, with 10 bases between. CDR1 SGHTA and CDR2 FQGTGA come from the germline V gene.

The chain combines TRBV7-9 with TRBJ1-2, with a possible D match to TRBD1 (6 bases). This CDR3 has 15 amino acids. Trimming removed 5 bases from V and 8 bases from J, with 21 bases in between. The germline V gene has CDR1 SEHNR and CDR2 FQNEAQ (reference sequence). This chain's CDR3 is CASSPPSPTGIGYTF. The CDR3 region has the DNA TGTGCCAGCAGCCCTCCTTCTCCCACAGGGATCGGCTACACCTTC.

The V and J genes are TRBV30 and TRBJ2-7; no definite D call. Trimming took 0 bases from V and 3 from J, leaving 9 bases between them. In germline, CDR1 is GTSNPN, CDR2 SVGIG (reference sequence). The CDR3 length is 13 residues. Here the CDR3 reads CAWSVRGGYEQYF. The CDR3 DNA follows: TGTGCCTGGAGTGTTAGAGGTGGCTACGAGCAGTACTTC.

The chain employs TRBV9 and TRBJ1-4; the match to TRBD1 covers 8 bases. Germline CDR1 reads SGDLS; CDR2 reads YYNGEE. This CDR3 has 14 amino acids. With V trimmed by 1 base and J by 7 bases, 3 bases remained unmatched. The CDR3 sequence is CASSVQGAGEKLFF. The DNA for the CDR3 is TGTGCCAGCAGCGTACAGGGGGCCGGTGAAAAACTGTTTTTT. Full variable domain (missing parts from reference TRBV9 and TRBJ1-4): DSGVTQTPKHLITATGQRVTLRCSPRSGDLSVYWYQQSLDQGLQFLIQYYNGEERAKGNILERFSAQQFPDLHSELNLSSLELGDSALYFCASSVQGAGEKLFFGSGTQLSVL.